This TCR beta chain was found in a study of T-cell memory formation after mild COVID-19. Study context: TCR clusters largely stayed donor specific.

General study points: Mainly in CM and EM were contracting CD4+ clones; CD8+ were in EMRA. A second wave expanding day 15 to 37 was CD4+-biased; contracting clones were balanced.

This clonotype was picked up a small number of times. Its antigen is currently unknown. MiXCR, applied by TCRdb to the 5' RACE reads, yields one record per CDR3 protein. The table lists about 190,000 distinct CDR3 sequences, 20% to 25% of them singletons, with roughly 23% in the top ten. The clonotype was recovered from an adult woman who had mild COVID-19 (a few samples of this study predate the infection). Cell type and time point are not known. Source material: PBMCs or a T cell subset sorted from them (not recorded which).

CDR3: CASSLPGTEDTEAFF. For the CDR3, the DNA is TGTGCCAGCAGCCTCCCTGGGACGGAGGACACTGAAGCTTTCTTT. The rearrangement links TRBV7-6 to TRBJ1-1; a possible D gene is TRBD1 (5 bases). Trimming removed 5 bases at V and 3 bases at J, with 16 bases between. CDR1 is SGHVS and CDR2 is FNYEAQ in the germline V gene. The CDR3 runs 15 residues.